The 23 T cell receptor beta chains in this list originate from one sample, sequenced in a study of blood T cells in healthy people across ages. Primers used in a second PCR of roughly 6 to 11 cycles were a sample-barcoded 5' primer and a J-beta primer mix. Using its own MiXCR run on the 5' RACE reads, TCRdb lists one record per CDR3 protein. The repertoire consists of hundreds of thousands of distinct CDR3 sequences, with 25% to 35% occurring once and the leading ten covering 15% to 18%. Material: blood. Receptors were obtained from a woman of 80 years or more in good health.

The V and J genes are TRBV7-2 and TRBJ1-6, with 9 nucleotides matching TRBD1. CDR3 size: 17 residues. After removal of 5 bases from V and 10 bases from J, the junction contained 15 bases not matched to a gene. Germline V gene sequence: CDR1 SGHTA, CDR2 FQGNSA. CDR3 DNA: TGTGCCAGCAGCCGAATTGAGTTGGACAGGGGAGGGTCACCCCTCCACTTT. Its protein is CASSRIELDRGGSPLHF.

This clonotype was found many times. This sequence joins TRBV7-3 and TRBJ2-5; TRBD1 is a possible D gene (6 bases). This CDR3 spans 15 amino acids. Per germline, CDR1 SGHTA and CDR2 FQGTGA. V shed 2 bases and J shed 0 bases, with 10 bases lying between them. CDR3: CASSLGRGYQETQYF. DNA for the CDR3: TGTGCCAGCAGCTTAGGCAGGGGCTACCAAGAGACCCAGTACTTC.

This clonotype was seen only a few times. V and J are TRBV2 and TRBJ1-6; tentative D call: TRBD1 (6 bases). This CDR3 is built from 15 residues. V was shortened by 6 bases and J by 7 bases, with 16 bases between the two germline ends. CDR1 and CDR2 from the germline V gene are SNHLY and FYNNEI. The CDR3 reads CASRGTSSRNSPLHF. The CDR3 DNA is TGTGCCAGCAGGGGGACATCTTCCCGGAATTCACCCCTCCACTTT.

The rearrangement links TRBV27 to TRBJ1-4, with a possible D match to TRBD1 (5 bases). There are 15 residues in the CDR3. Germline lookup yields CDR1 MNHEY and CDR2 SMNVEV (reference sequence). Deletions cut 5 bases from V and 6 bases from J, with 16 bases between. This CDR3 is CASSATRDPYEKLFF. The CDR3 DNA reads TGTGCCAGCAGTGCCACCAGGGATCCTTATGAAAAACTGTTTTTT.

This chain joins TRBV10-3 and TRBJ2-1; 8 positions agree with TRBD2. The CDR3 extends over 16 amino acids. V trimming: 2 bases; J trimming: 3 bases; junction bases outside the gene matches: 6. The germline gives CDR1 ENHRY, CDR2 SYGVKD. This CDR3 is CAISEGSGGHYNEQFF. In DNA form, the CDR3 reads TGTGCCATCAGTGAGGGCTCGGGAGGGCACTACAATGAGCAGTTCTTC.

The CDR3 sequence: CASSHQIQGWTVNEQFF. The CDR3 nucleotides are TGTGCCAGCAGCCACCAGATACAGGGCTGGACCGTAAATGAGCAGTTCTTC. This rearrangement joins TRBV3-1 to TRBJ2-1, with a possible D match to TRBD1 (6 bases). The length of the CDR3 is 17 residues. The V gene lost 3 bases and the J gene lost 7 bases, with 22 bases spanning the gap. Per the germline V gene, CDR1 is LGHDT and CDR2 is YNNKEL (reference sequence).

This clonotype was seen more than once but under ten times. Germline is not matched at one junction end, which may reflect a read error. This rearrangement joins TRBV3-1 to TRBJ1-2, with 7 nucleotides matching TRBD1. CDR1 and CDR2 (germline): LGHDT, YNNKEL (reference sequence). The CDR3 totals 14 residues. The CDR3: CAGSRTGTEDGYTF. The CDR3 nucleotides read TGTGCCGGCAGCCGGACCGGGACAGAGGATGGCTACACCTTC.

This clonotype has a count of ten or more. The V and J genes are TRBV12-3 or TRBV12-4 and TRBJ2-7; TRBD1 agrees at 11 bases. The V and J ends lost 5 bases and 0 bases, in that order; junction bases with no gene match: 3. This CDR3 has 15 amino acids. The CDR3, as DNA: TGTGCCAGCAGTGGGGACAGGGGGGCCTCCTACGAGCAGTACTTC. It codes for CASSGDRGASYEQYF.

This clonotype has ten or more counts. The genes are TRBV20-1 and TRBJ2-5, with 7 nucleotides matching TRBD2. Germline CDR1 reads DFQATT; CDR2 reads SNEGSKA (reference sequence). CDR3 length: 15 residues. V lost 3 bases and J lost 2; bases outside the gene matches: 9. CDR3 region: CSASSFGGKQETQYF. The DNA for the CDR3 is TGCAGTGCTAGCTCCTTCGGGGGGAAGCAAGAGACCCAGTACTTC.

This clonotype was counted a few times. V and J are TRBV30 and TRBJ2-7, with D tentatively TRBD2 (5 bases). V dropped 0 bases and J dropped 0 bases, with 12 bases sitting between them. The germline CDR1 and CDR2 sequences are GTSNPN and SVGIG (reference sequence). This CDR3 comprises 15 residues. CDR3 in DNA: TGTGCCTGGAGTGTCGGAGGTTCTTTCTCCTACGAGCAGTACTTC. Translating it yields CAWSVGGSFSYEQYF.

This clonotype has ten or more counts. This chain links TRBV7-6 with TRBJ2-1, with 9 bases identical to TRBD1. The CDR3 runs to 14 residues. The ends lost 6 bases at V and 7 bases at J; junction bases unmatched: 7. The germline V gene encodes CDR1 SGHVS and CDR2 FNYEAQ. The CDR3, as DNA: TGTGCCAGCAGTGCAAACAGGGGGCCGAATGAGCAGTTCTTC. Translating gives CASSANRGPNEQFF.

The gene calls are TRBV20-1 and TRBJ1-3; possible D gene TRBD1, 6 bases. V lost 1 base and J lost 3, with 10 bases in between. The CDR3 has 14 residues. Germline V CDR1 and CDR2: DFQATT, SNEGSKA (reference sequence). The CDR3 coding sequence is TGCAGTGCTAGAGCGGGGGGCGGTGGAAACACCATATATTTT. Protein product: CSARAGGGGNTIYF.

This clonotype was picked up a small number of times. This may come from a read error, since a much larger clone is one base off. The rearrangement joins TRBV5-1 to TRBJ2-1; no clear D gene. Germline values: CDR1 SGHRS, CDR2 YFSETQ. The CDR3 is made up of 14 amino acids. Trimming cost V 0 bases and J 9 bases, with 13 bases left between them. Here the CDR3 DNA reads TGCGCCAGCAGCTTGGCCCCAGGTCGTGGTGAGCAGTTCTTC. As protein: CASSLAPGRGEQFF.

This clonotype came up many times. The chain has TRBV7-2 and TRBJ2-2, with TRBD1 identical over 11 bases. CDR1 SGHTA and CDR2 FQGNSA come from the germline V gene. This CDR3 region has 15 residues. Trimming removed 10 bases from V and 3 bases from J; junction bases left unmatched: 7. The CDR3 bases are TGTGCCACTGAGCCGGGACAGGGGGACACCGGGGAGCTGTTTTTT. Translated: CATEPGQGDTGELFF.

Points on this clonotype: This sequence may be a read error, since a much larger clone differs from it by one base. The gene calls are TRBV10-3 and TRBJ2-3; the match to TRBD2 covers 13 bases. The CDR3 has 16 residues. The germline gives CDR1 ENHRY, CDR2 SYGVKD. Trimming at V came to 8 bases and at J to 4 bases, leaving 9 bases not matched to a gene. The CDR3 sequence: CAIGVGTSGGADTQYF. Written as DNA, the CDR3 is TGTGCCATCGGGGTGGGAACTAGCGGGGGGGCAGATACGCAGTATTTT.

This clonotype came up a few times. It may be a read error: a sequence one base away is much more abundant. The chain employs TRBV28 and TRBJ1-1; D unresolved. Germline lookup yields CDR1 MDHEN and CDR2 SYDVKM. The CDR3 extends over 13 amino acids. V was shortened by 2 bases and J by 1 base, with 5 bases between the two germline ends. The CDR3 region is CASSLMRNTEAFF. The DNA for the CDR3 is TGTGCCAGCAGTTTAATGCGGAACACTGAAGCTTTCTTT.

This clonotype has ten or more counts. The chain uses TRBV5-1 and TRBJ2-7; the D gene is possibly TRBD1 (6 bases). The germline V gene has CDR1 SGHRS and CDR2 YFSETQ. The CDR3 runs 15 residues. The V end lost 0 bases, the J end lost 5 bases, and 15 bases lay between the germline ends. The CDR3 reads CASSLGPGEIHEQYF. In DNA form, the CDR3 reads TGCGCCAGCAGCTTGGGGCCAGGGGAAATCCACGAGCAGTACTTC. Full variable domain (missing parts from reference TRBV5-1 and TRBJ2-7): KAGVTQTPRYLIKTRGQQVTLSCSPISGHRSVSWYQQTPGQGLQFLFEYFSETQRNKGNFPGRFSGRQFSNSRSEMNVSTLELGDSALYLCASSLGPGEIHEQYFGPGTRLTVT.

This clonotype was seen repeatedly, ten times or more. The J gene is TRBJ1-2, the V gene TRBV6-2 or TRBV6-3, with D perhaps matching TRBD1 (5 bases). The V end was cut by 2 bases, the J end by 9 bases, with 7 bases between. The CDR3 runs to 11 residues. Germline V gene sequence: CDR1 MNHEY, CDR2 SVGEGT. CDR3 amino acids: CASSYGGSYTF. Written as DNA, the CDR3 is TGTGCCAGCAGTTACGGGGGAAGCTACACCTTC.

This clonotype was seen repeatedly, ten times or more. V and J are TRBV6-2 or TRBV6-3 and TRBJ2-6; D is perhaps TRBD1 (6 bases). The germline CDR1 and CDR2 sequences are MNHEY and SVGEGT. The CDR3 extends over 17 amino acids. V was pared by 5 bases and J by 1 base, with 15 bases between. CDR3: CASSTEGQPSGANVLTF. The CDR3 DNA reads TGTGCCAGCAGTACTGAGGGACAACCTTCTGGGGCCAACGTCCTGACTTTC.

The chain links TRBV7-9 to TRBJ2-6, with unresolved D. The germline V and J ends were trimmed by 6 bases and 0 bases, with 24 bases remaining between them. The CDR3 loop spans 20 amino acids. Germline V gives CDR1 SEHNR, CDR2 FQNEAQ (reference sequence). CDR3 amino acids: CASRPTRRAKASSGANVLTF. The CDR3 nucleotides read TGTGCCAGCAGGCCTACTCGACGGGCGAAAGCCAGCTCTGGGGCCAACGTCCTGACTTTC.

V gene TRBV6-2 or TRBV6-3 combines with J gene TRBJ2-5; TRBD1 agrees at 7 bases. The DNA end is more similar to TRBJ2-7, so the J call may be wrong. The CDR3 covers 17 residues. Germline lookup yields CDR1 MNHEY and CDR2 SVGEGT. DNA for the CDR3: TGTGCCAGCAGTTACGATCTGAGGACAGGTTACTCCTACGAGCAGTACTTC. It specifies CASSYDLRTGYSYEQYF.

This clonotype was found many times. V gene TRBV7-3 combines with J gene TRBJ2-2; 7 nucleotides agree with TRBD1. Germline CDR1 reads SGHTA; CDR2 reads FQGTGA. The CDR3 totals 14 residues. The trim removed 4 bases at V and 6 bases at J, leaving 5 bases unmatched. The CDR3 DNA reads TGTGCCAGCAGCTCAGTTAGGGGGCCCGGGGAGCTGTTTTTT. This translates into CASSSVRGPGELFF.

There are many counts of this clonotype. The chain employs TRBV30 and TRBJ2-1; 7 bases align to TRBD1. Trimming took 5 bases from V and 10 from J; bases not matched to a gene: 5. From germline, CDR1 is GTSNPN and CDR2 SVGIG (reference sequence). The CDR3 is 11 amino acids. CDR3 region: CAWADREEQFF. The CDR3 DNA reads TGTGCCTGGGCAGACAGGGAGGAGCAGTTCTTC.